This T cell receptor (beta chain) was captured in a study of blood T cell repertoires in COVID-19. V was clipped by 5 bases and J by 7 bases, with 18 bases between them. The CDR3 loop spans 15 amino acids. The germline CDR1 and CDR2 sequences are LGHNT and FRNRAP. The table lists this clone with a few counts. Methods used by the authors: Reference gene primer amplification in the assay estimated nucleated cell counts. Clones were sequenced by immunoSEQ multiplex PCR, and TCRdb holds only the in-frame ones, with some missing. The V and J calls and clone size are taken from that table; D and trimming were inferred from the DNA. The sample lists fewer than 300,000 clones, about 93% seen once, with 0.95% to 1.2% in the top ten.

The sequenced sample was PBMCs or T cells enriched from blood (not recorded which). The rearrangement joins TRBV12-5 to TRBJ2-1; the D gene is possibly TRBD2 (6 bases). The sequence came from a woman in her thirties who had recovered from COVID-19. The CDR3 spells CASGPGTKEGNEQFF. CDR3 DNA sequence: TGTGCTAGTGGTCCAGGGACGAAGGAGGGGAATGAGCAGTTCTTC.